Here is one T cell receptor beta chain with its context. Time point meaning: baseline, week 1 (first vaccination visit). Treatment specified: pre-vaccination baseline after standard-of-care therapy. Repertoires were generated with immunoSEQ multiplex PCR, while TCRdb's copy carries only in-frame clones and drops some. The sample lists about 98,000 clones; approximately 90% were seen once. This sample is drawn from a study of a mutant IDH1 vaccine in newly diagnosed glioma. Study in general: Patients had received radiotherapy, temozolomide, or both previously, most receiving both.

This CDR3 spans 16 amino acids. V lost 2 bases to trimming and J lost 7 bases, with 17 bases between them. The germline gives CDR1 SEHNR, CDR2 FQNEAQ (reference sequence). The input for sequencing was PBMCs, taken from a glioma patient treated with radiotherapy, temozolomide or both. The V call is TRBV7-9, the J call TRBJ1-4, with D possibly being TRBD1 (5 bases). This receptor was obtained from a woman aged 50 to 60 with glioma. CDR3 nucleotide sequence: TGTGCCAGCAGCTTAACCGCAGGGCCGTGGCGTGAAAAACTGTTTTTT. Its translation: CASSLTAGPWREKLFF.